A single T cell receptor beta chain is shown here with its context. Its target is unknown. It is unclear where the CDR3 begins or ends on the DNA, so no DNA is shown, and the CDR3 is as TCRdb lists it. This sample is part of a study of OX40 agonist ivuxolimab in advanced cancers. Background on the study: Patient treatment consisted of intravenous ivuxolimab administration every 2 weeks at 0.01 to 10 mg/kg. Anti-PD-1, anti-PD-L1 or anti-CTLA-4 therapy given earlier was allowed, and 40% had some. The dose-escalation cohort had hepatocellular carcinoma, melanoma, renal cell or head and neck cancer.

Clones were read by immunoSEQ multiplex PCR, and TCRdb kept only the in-frame ones, dropping some. The sample consists of about 48,000 clones, 79% of them appearing once. Looked up from germline, CDR1 is MNHNY and CDR2 is SVGAGI (reference sequence). The CDR3 is 15 residues long, ends included. Overall study results and limits: Clonal expansion in partial responders at 0.1-3.0 mg/kg ranked among the lowest.

This chain links TRBV6-6 with TRBJ1-2; the listed D gene, TRBD1, was not tested against the DNA. This receptor was obtained from an adult with an advanced solid tumor such as melanoma, head and neck, liver or kidney cancer. The sample here was CD4+ or CD8+ T cells sorted from blood, taken in a trial of the OX40 agonist ivuxolimab. CDR3 sequence: CASSTSTGALFGYTF.